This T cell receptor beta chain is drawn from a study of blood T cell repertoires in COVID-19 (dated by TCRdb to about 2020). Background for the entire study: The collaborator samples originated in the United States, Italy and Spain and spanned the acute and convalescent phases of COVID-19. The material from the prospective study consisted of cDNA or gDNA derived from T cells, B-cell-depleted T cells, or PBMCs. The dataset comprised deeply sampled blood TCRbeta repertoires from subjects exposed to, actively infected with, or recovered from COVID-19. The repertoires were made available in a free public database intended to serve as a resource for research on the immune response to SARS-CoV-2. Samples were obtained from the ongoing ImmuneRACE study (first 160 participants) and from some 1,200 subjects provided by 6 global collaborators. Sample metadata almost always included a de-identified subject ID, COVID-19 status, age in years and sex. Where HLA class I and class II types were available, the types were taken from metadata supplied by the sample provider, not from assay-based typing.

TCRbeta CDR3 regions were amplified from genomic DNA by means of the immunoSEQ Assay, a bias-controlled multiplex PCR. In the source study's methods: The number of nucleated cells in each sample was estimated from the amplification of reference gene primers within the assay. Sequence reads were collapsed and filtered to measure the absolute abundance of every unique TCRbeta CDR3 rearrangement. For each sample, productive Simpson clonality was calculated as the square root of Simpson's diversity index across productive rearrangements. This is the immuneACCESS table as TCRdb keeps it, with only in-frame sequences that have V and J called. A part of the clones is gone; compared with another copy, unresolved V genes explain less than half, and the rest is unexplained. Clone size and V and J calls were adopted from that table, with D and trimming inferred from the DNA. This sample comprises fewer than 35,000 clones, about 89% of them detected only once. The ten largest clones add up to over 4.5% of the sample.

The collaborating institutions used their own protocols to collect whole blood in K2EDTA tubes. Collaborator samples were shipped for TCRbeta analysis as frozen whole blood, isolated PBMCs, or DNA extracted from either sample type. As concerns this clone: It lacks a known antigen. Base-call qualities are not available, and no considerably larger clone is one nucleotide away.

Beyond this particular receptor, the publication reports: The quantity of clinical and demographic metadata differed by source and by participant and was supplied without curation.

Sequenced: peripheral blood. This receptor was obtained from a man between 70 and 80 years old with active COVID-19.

The encoded CDR3 is CASSLGGGEQYF. The bases read TGTGCCAGCAGTTTAGGCGGGGGCGAGCAGTACTTC. The sequence joins TRBV27 to TRBJ2-7; 7 bases in the junction line up with TRBD2. The germline V and J ends show losses of 2 bases and 6 bases respectively, and no gene match explains 1 base of the junction. The CDR3 contains 12 residues, cysteine and phenylalanine counted. The entry retains the CDR3 DNA only, 36 bases that are in frame from base 1. The germline V gene encodes CDR1 MNHEY and CDR2 SMNVEV (reference sequence).